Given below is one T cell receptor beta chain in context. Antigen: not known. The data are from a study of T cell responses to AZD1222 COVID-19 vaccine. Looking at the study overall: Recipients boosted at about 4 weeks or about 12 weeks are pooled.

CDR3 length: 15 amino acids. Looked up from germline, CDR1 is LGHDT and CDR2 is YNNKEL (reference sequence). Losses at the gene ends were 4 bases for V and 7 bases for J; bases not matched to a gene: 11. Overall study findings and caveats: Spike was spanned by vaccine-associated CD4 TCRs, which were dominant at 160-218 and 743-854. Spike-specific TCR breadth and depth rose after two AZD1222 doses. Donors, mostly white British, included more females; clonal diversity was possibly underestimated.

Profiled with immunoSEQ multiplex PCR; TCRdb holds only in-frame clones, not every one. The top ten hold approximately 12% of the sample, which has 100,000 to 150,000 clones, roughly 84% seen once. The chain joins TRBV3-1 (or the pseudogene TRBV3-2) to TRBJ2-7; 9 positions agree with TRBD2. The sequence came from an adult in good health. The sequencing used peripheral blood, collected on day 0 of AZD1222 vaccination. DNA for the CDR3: TGTGCCAGCAGCCCTGCGCGGGGGGGCCGAGGGGAGCAGTACTTC. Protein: CASSPARGGRGEQYF.